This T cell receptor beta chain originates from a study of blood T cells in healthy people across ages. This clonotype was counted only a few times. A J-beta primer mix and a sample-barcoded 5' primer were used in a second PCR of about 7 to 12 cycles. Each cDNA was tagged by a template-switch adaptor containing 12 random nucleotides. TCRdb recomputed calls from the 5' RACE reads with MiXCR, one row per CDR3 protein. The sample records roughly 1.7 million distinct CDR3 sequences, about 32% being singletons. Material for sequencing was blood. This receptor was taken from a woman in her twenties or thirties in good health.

In nucleotides, the CDR3 is TGTGCCAGCAGTTCCCCAAGGAGAAGGACGAACACCGGGGAGCTGTTTTTT. This gives the protein CASSSPRRRTNTGELFF. This chain uses TRBV12-3 or TRBV12-4 with TRBJ2-2; the D is unclear. The V end was cut by 4 bases, the J end by 0 bases, with 15 bases between. CDR3 length: 17 amino acids.